The clone carrying this T cell receptor beta chain has a single count. The entry originates in a study of blood T cell repertoires in COVID-19. Overall study: Samples representing acute and convalescent COVID-19 were sourced from the United States, Italy and Spain. Sources were T cells, B-cell-depleted T cells, or PBMCs; the material itself was cDNA or gDNA.

Original processing notes: Reference gene primer amplification gave nucleated cell count estimates. The method was immunoSEQ multiplex PCR; TCRdb's version includes in-frame clones alone and lacks a portion of them. The DNA was the basis for D and trimming; V, J and clone size are from that table. Of 150,000 to 200,000 clones in the sample, about nine tenths were seen once. The CDR3 covers 13 residues. CDR1 is SGHTA, CDR2 FQGNSA, per germline. V lost 2 bases and J 10 bases, leaving 13 bases between the germline ends. The chain combines TRBV7-2 with TRBJ2-3, with D possibly matching TRBD2 (5 bases). Sequenced input: peripheral blood. This TCR came from a man aged 45 to 65 with acute or convalescent COVID-19. The CDR3 sequence: CASSLQPDSPQYF. CDR3 coding DNA: TGTGCCAGCAGCTTACAACCGGACTCTCCGCAGTATTTT.